This T cell receptor beta chain is from a study of blood T cell repertoires in COVID-19. Study details: T cells, B-cell-depleted T cells, or PBMCs supplied cDNA or gDNA.

Authors' analysis steps: Amplifying reference gene primers gave estimates of nucleated cell counts. Clones were read by immunoSEQ multiplex PCR, and TCRdb kept only the in-frame ones, dropping some. That table supplies the V and J calls and clone size; D and trimming were determined from the DNA. The sample yields some 150,000 clones, 80% to 90% seen once. This CDR3 comprises 19 residues. The germline V gene has CDR1 SGHNT and CDR2 YENEEA. With 1 base removed from V and 4 bases from J, the gap between germline ends came to 22 bases. This chain links TRBV11-3 with TRBJ2-2, with D possibly matching TRBD2 (5 bases). This sequence originates from a woman aged 60-75 years with active COVID-19. Sequenced input: peripheral blood. This chain's CDR3 is CASSLVVWRGLSGTGELFF. CDR3 nucleotides: TGTGCCAGCAGCTTAGTGGTGTGGCGAGGGTTGAGCGGCACCGGGGAGCTGTTTTTT.